This T cell receptor (beta chain) was profiled in a study of T cell responses to AZD1222 COVID-19 vaccine. Across the whole study: Second-dose timings of about 4 or about 12 weeks were pooled.

Study results and limitations: Epitopes outside B.1.351 and B.1.1.7 mutated regions reportedly drew nearly half of spike TCRs. Just a handful of AZD1222 recipients were seropositive at baseline. Vaccine-associated CD4 TCRs spanned spike, dominant at 160-218 and 743-854.

Data came from immunoSEQ multiplex PCR; TCRdb stores just in-frame clones and leaves some out. The table has 100,000 to 150,000 clones, 88% seen once; the top ten hold roughly 4.5%. To note about this clone: As yet, its antigen is unknown.

This CDR3 contains 15 residues. V dropped 5 bases and J dropped 7; count of bases not matched to a gene: 9. CDR1 SGHVS and CDR2 FQNEAQ come from the germline V gene. The source of this sequence is an adult in good health. The sequencing used peripheral blood, collected on day 0 of AZD1222 vaccination. This chain connects TRBV7-8 to TRBJ1-4, with TRBD1 matching 8 bases. The CDR3 nucleotides are TGTGCCAGCAGCCGACCAGGGGGCGCGGGTGAAAAACTGTTTTTT. The encoded protein is CASSRPGGAGEKLFF.